This record covers a single TCR beta chain. This clonotype has a handful of counts. The target of this receptor is not known. Per-base qualities were not stored, and no clone one base away is much larger. This sample is drawn from a study of blood T cells in healthy people across ages (dated by TCRdb to between 2014 and 2017). Study-wide context: In model experiments, template switching captured roughly one uniquely barcoded TCR beta cDNA molecule for every two T cells. Using the same blood draw, the study looked at two additional independent replicas of 1 million unique cDNA reads for two donors, one aged 18 to 30 and the other aged 80 or older. To avoid experimental bias, donors of different ages were spread randomly across the sequencing lanes. Age-related changes in TCR beta repertoire diversity were measured in the study by deep sequencing normalized with unique cDNA molecular identifiers. The donors were divided into four age groups: young (average roughly 17 years), middle-aged (almost 40), aged (approximately 64) and long-lived (82). On the study overall, not on this receptor specifically: Conclusive comparison of naive and antigen-experienced compartments was prevented by the profiling of bulk unsorted PBMCs. Compared with the aged group, the long-lived group had more naive CD4+ T cells, fewer expanded clones and increased TCR diversity, a pattern suggesting age selection. Observed TCR beta diversity per million T cells fell roughly linearly with age, and a significant reduction was already apparent by age around 39. Donor CMV infection status was unknown, potentially confounding age-related changes in expanded clonotypes. Estimates of total diversity based on one million sequenced T cells were considered lower bounds and underestimates. The percentage of naive T cells measured by flow cytometry correlated strongly with observed TCR beta diversity.

Library prep was done by 5' RACE. The sequencing machine was an Illumina HiSeq 2500. A second roughly 7 to 11 cycle PCR used a sample-barcoded 5' primer and a J-beta primer mix. A unique molecular identifier was introduced onto each TCR beta cDNA molecule by a template-switch 5' adaptor carrying 12 random nucleotides. At least 2.5 million CDR3-containing paired-end reads were obtained from each sample. All of the RNA was converted into first-strand cDNA using the Mint cDNA synthesis kit, with a TRBC-specific oligonucleotide serving as the primer. After uracil-DNA glycosylase treatment, a first 18-cycle PCR used universal primers M1SS and BC2_uni_R on all cDNA. On the study's bioinformatics: Each sample was normalized by randomly selecting 1 million high-quality reads, each carrying a distinct molecular identifier. Reads sharing molecular identifiers were discarded rather than binned into consensus sequences. CDR3 identification, clonotype clustering and error correction used MiTCR with a Q25 quality threshold and the strictest error-elimination algorithm. A nonparametric unseen species model with Euler transformation was used to estimate a lower bound on total TCR beta diversity. TCRdb reworked the public reads: Q25 trimming with fastp, MiXCR clone assembly, productive beta chains retained. Here each entry gathers all rows of one CDR3 protein and keeps the most common genes and DNA. The V and J calls here are based on TCRdb, not the publication. The sample table holds about 1.6 million distinct CDR3 sequences, of which roughly 30% were seen once. Together, the top ten hold around 10% of the sample.

Donors were 35 to 40 systemically healthy Caucasian individuals from Russia aged 6 to 90 years. Each donor gave about 9.2 milliliters of peripheral blood, drawn into EDTA-treated Vacutainer tubes. Ficoll-Paque density-gradient centrifugation was used to isolate PBMCs, with at least 6.5 million per sample. Trizol reagent was used to extract total RNA from PBMCs, with at least 5.5 micrograms per sample. For every donor, an aliquot of PBMCs went through flow cytometry to measure the percentages of naive CD45RAhigh/CD27high T cells. The clonotype was recovered from a woman aged 25 to 45 in good health. Sequences were obtained from blood.

The CDR3 region: CASSQPGQPNTGELFF. The nucleotides are TGTGCCAGCAGCCAGCCGGGACAGCCGAACACCGGGGAGCTGTTTTTT. The chain is encoded by TRBV12-3 or TRBV12-4 joined to TRBJ2-2, and 7 junctional nucleotides match TRBD1. At the junction V is shortened by 6 bases and J by 0 bases; bases outside the gene matches: 7. The CDR3 numbers 16 residues from cysteine through phenylalanine. Of all the DNA, just the CDR3 is kept, 48 bases in frame from base 1.